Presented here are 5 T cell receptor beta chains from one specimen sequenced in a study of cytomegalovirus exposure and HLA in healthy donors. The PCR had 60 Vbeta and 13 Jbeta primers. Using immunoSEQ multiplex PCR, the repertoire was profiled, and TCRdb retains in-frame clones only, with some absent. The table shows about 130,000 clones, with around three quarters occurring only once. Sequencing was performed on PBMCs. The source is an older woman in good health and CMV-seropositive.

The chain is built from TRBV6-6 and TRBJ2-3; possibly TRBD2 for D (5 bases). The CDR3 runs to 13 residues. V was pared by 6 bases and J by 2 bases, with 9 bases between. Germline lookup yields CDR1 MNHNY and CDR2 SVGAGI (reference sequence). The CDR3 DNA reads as TGTGCCAGCAGCGCGGGTCCCACAGATACGCAGTATTTT. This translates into CASSAGPTDTQYF.

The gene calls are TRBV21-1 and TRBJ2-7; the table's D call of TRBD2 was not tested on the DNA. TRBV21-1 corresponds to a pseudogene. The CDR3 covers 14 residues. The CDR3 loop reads CASRSPVVPYEQYF. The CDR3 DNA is TGTGCCAGCAGGAGCCCGGTGGTACCCTACGAGCAGTACTTC.

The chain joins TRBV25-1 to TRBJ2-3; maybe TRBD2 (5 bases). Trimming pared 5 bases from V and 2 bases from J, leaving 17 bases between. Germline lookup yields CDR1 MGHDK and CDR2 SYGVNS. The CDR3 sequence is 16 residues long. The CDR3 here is CASSPRGILSTDTQYF. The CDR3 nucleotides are TGTGCCAGCAGTCCCAGAGGGATATTATCCACAGATACGCAGTATTTT.

CDR3 loop: CASSLASLEGNTIYF. CDR3 nucleotide sequence: TGTGCCAGCAGCTTGGCCAGTCTGGAGGGAAACACCATATATTTT. V and J are TRBV5-5 and TRBJ1-3; D call uncertain. The CDR3 runs to 15 residues. V lost 0 bases, J lost 4 bases, and 11 bases lay in between. Germline assignment: CDR1 SGHKS and CDR2 YYEKEE (reference sequence). Complete variable domain (other parts from reference TRBV5-5 and TRBJ1-3): DAGVTQSPTHLIKTRGQQVTLRCSPISGHKSVSWYQQVLGQGPQFIFQYYEKEERGRGNFPDRFSARQFPNYSSELNVNALLLGDSALYLCASSLASLEGNTIYFGEGSWLTVV.

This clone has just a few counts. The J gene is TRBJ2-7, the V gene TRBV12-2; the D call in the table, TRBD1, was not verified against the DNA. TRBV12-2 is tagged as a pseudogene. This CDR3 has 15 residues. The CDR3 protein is CASRFNPGQADEQYF. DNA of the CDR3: TGTGCAAGTCGCTTTAATCCAGGGCAAGCCGACGAGCAGTACTTC.